A selection of T cell receptor beta chains follows, all from one sample in a study of blood T cell repertoires in COVID-19. Sequencing used immunoSEQ multiplex PCR; TCRdb keeps in-frame clones, though not all of them. The sample consists of around 82,000 clones, about nine tenths of them appearing once. Sequenced sample: peripheral blood. All receptors derive from a man in his 70s with active or convalescent COVID-19. Each CDR3 is given with its conserved first and last residue. D genes are given only for firm matches.

CDR3aa	CDR3nt	d_gene	v_gene	j_gene
CASSFTPGTGGETQYF	TGTGCCAGTAGTTTCACCCCCGGGACAGGGGGAGAGACCCAGTACTTC	TRBD1	TRBV19	TRBJ2-5
CASSPQEGGTIAGTEAFF	TGTGCCAGCTCACCTCAAGAAGGGGGGACTATCGCGGGCACTGAAGCTTTCTTT	NA	TRBV18	TRBJ1-1
CASSERLAAYEQYF	TGTGCCAGCAGTGAGAGACTAGCGGCCTACGAGCAGTACTTC	TRBD2	TRBV2	TRBJ2-7
CARDRTFGGDSTTEGYGYTF	TGTGCCAGAGACAGGACCTTTGGAGGCGACTCGACTACAGAGGGGTATGGCTACACCTTC	NA	TRBV28	TRBJ1-2
CASSKGLAETQYF	TGTGCCAGCAGTAAAGGACTAGCGGAGACCCAGTACTTC	TRBD2	TRBV7-2	TRBJ2-5
CASSSGDGRNTEAFF	TGTGCCAGCAGTTCCGGAGACGGAAGGAACACTGAAGCTTTCTTT	NA	TRBV28	TRBJ1-1
CASSPVRGGAYNEQFF	TGTGCCAGCAGCCCCGTCCGGGGGGGGGCCTACAATGAGCAGTTCTTC	TRBD2	TRBV5-4	TRBJ2-1
CASTKTGTGQNQPQHF	TGTGCCAGCACCAAAACCGGGACAGGGCAAAATCAGCCCCAGCATTTT	TRBD1	TRBV5-5	TRBJ1-5
CASSTPGGGNQPQHF	TGTGCCAGCAGTACTCCAGGGGGTGGCAATCAGCCCCAGCATTTT	TRBD1	TRBV28	TRBJ1-5
CGSGYNQPQHF	TGTGGCTCGGGTTATAATCAGCCCCAGCATTTT	NA	TRBV19	TRBJ1-5
CASSITTAGSSYNEQFF	TGTGCCAGCTCAATCACGACGGCGGGCTCCTCCTACAATGAGCAGTTCTTC	NA	TRBV18	TRBJ2-1
CASSLELDTDTQYF	TGCGCCAGCAGCCTCGAACTAGATACAGATACGCAGTATTTT	NA	TRBV5-1	TRBJ2-3
CASSLDRGDGYTF	TGTGCCAGCAGCTTAGATCGGGGAGATGGCTACACCTTC	NA	TRBV11-2	TRBJ1-2
CASSNRQSNTEAFF	TGTGCCAGCAGTAACCGACAGTCCAACACTGAAGCTTTCTTT	NA	TRBV6-5	TRBJ1-1
CASSYASGGDLDF	TGCGCCAGCAGCTACGCTAGCGGGGGGGACCTTGATTTT	TRBD2	TRBV4-1	TRBJ2-3
CATSDPRQGAGEQYF	TGTGCCACCAGTGACCCCCGACAGGGGGCAGGTGAGCAGTACTTC	TRBD1	TRBV24-1	TRBJ2-7